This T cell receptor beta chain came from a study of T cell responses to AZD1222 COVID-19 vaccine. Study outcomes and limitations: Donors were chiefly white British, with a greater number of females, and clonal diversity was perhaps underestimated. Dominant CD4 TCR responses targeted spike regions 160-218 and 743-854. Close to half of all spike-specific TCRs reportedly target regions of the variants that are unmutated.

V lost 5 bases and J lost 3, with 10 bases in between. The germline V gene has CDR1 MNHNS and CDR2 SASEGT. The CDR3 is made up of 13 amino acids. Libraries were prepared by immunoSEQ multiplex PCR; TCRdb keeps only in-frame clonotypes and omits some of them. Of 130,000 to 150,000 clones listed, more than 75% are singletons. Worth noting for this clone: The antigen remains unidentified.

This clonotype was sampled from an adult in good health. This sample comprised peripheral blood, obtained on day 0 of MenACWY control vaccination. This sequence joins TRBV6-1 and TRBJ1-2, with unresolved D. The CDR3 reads CASSYSRDYGYTF. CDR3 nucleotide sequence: TGTGCCAGCAGTTATAGCCGGGACTATGGCTACACCTTC.